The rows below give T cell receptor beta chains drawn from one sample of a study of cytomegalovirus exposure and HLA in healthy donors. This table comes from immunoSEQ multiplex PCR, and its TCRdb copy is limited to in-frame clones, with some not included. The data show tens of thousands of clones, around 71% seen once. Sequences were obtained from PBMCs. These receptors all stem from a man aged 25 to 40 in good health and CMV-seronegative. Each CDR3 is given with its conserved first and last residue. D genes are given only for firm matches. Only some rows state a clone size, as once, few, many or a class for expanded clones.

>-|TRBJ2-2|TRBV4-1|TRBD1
CASSQIRTGGPGELFF
TGCGCCAGCAGCCAAATTAGGACAGGGGGACCCGGGGAGCTGTTTTTT
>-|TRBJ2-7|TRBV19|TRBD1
CASSTQGDSSYEQYF
TGTGCCAGTAGTACCCAGGGGGATTCGTCCTACGAGCAGTACTTC
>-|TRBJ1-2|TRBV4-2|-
CASSQDRTQVGPGYTF
TGTGCCAGCAGCCAAGATCGTACACAGGTCGGCCCTGGCTACACCTTC
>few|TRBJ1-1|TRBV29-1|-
CSVEVAGAFIEAFF
TGCAGCGTTGAAGTGGCAGGGGCGTTTATTGAAGCTTTCTTT
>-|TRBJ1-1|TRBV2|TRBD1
CASSEQQGTEAFF
TGTGCCAGCAGCGAACAACAGGGGACTGAAGCTTTCTTT
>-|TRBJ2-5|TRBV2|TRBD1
CARAETGDRETQYF
TGTGCCAGGGCGGAGACAGGGGATAGGGAGACCCAGTACTTC
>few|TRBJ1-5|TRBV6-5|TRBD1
CASSLRQGAGQPQHF
TGTGCCAGCAGTTTACGACAGGGGGCAGGTCAGCCCCAGCATTTT
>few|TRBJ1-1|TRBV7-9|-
CASSLARIVGAEAFF
TGTGCCAGCAGCTTGGCTAGGATAGTAGGGGCTGAAGCTTTCTTT
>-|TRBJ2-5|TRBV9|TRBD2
CASSPGLAGVETQYF
TGTGCCAGCAGCCCGGGACTAGCGGGAGTCGAGACCCAGTACTTC
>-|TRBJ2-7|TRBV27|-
CASSLLRTETYEQYF
TGTGCCAGCAGTCTCCTCCGAACAGAAACTTACGAGCAGTACTTC
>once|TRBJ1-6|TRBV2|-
CASSEQGPNSPLHF
TGTGCCAGCAGTGAGCAGGGCCCGAATTCACCCCTCCACTTT
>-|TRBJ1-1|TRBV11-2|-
CASSPPVGQRLKAFF
TGTGCCAGCAGCCCACCCGTTGGGCAACGTTTAAAAGCTTTCTTT
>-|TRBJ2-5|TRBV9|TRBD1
CASSVGTLTGQETQYF
TGTGCCAGCAGCGTGGGGACCTTGACAGGGCAAGAGACCCAGTACTTC
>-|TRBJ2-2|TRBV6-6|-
CASSETRGNTGELFF
TGTGCCAGCAGTGAGACCAGGGGGAACACCGGGGAGCTGTTTTTT
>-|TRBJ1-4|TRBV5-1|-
CASSLNTGSGNEKLFF
TGCGCCAGCAGCTTGAACACAGGGTCGGGTAATGAAAAACTGTTTTTT
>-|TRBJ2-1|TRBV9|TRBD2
CASSLQRGAPNSYNEQFF
TGTGCCAGCAGCCTCCAGCGGGGGGCCCCAAACTCCTACAATGAGCAGTTCTTC
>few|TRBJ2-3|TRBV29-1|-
CSVPPGGSGTQYF
TGCAGCGTGCCCCCCGGCGGAAGTGGTACGCAGTATTTT
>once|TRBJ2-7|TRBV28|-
CASRQGRGGQYF
TGTGCCAGCAGACAGGGTAGGGGTGGGCAGTACTTC
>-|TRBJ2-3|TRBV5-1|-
CASTMTGLGGVTDTQYF
TGCGCCAGCACCATGACCGGACTTGGAGGTGTTACAGATACGCAGTATTTT
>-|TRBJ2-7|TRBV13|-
CASSRDYEQYF
TGTGCCAGCAGCCGCGACTACGAGCAGTACTTC
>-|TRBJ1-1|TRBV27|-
CASRANTQGVRGWTEAFF
TGTGCCAGCCGAGCCAACACTCAAGGGGTGCGGGGCTGGACTGAAGCTTTCTTT
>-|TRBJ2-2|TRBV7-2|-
CASSSYRDTGELFF
TGTGCCAGCAGCTCCTACAGGGACACCGGGGAGCTGTTTTTT
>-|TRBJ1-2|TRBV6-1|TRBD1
CASETGTGVNYGYTF
TGTGCCAGCGAAACCGGGACAGGGGTTAACTATGGCTACACCTTC
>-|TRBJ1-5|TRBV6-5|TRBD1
CASSQGQNQPQHF
TGTGCCAGCAGCCAGGGACAGAACCAGCCCCAGCATTTT
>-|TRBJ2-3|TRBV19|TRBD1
CASSNRQGAGTDTQYF
TGTGCCAGCAGTAACCGACAGGGGGCTGGCACAGATACGCAGTATTTT
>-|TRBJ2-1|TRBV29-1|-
CSGGLGEQFF
TGCAGCGGAGGTCTCGGTGAGCAGTTCTTC
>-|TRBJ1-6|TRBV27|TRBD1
CASRTTGVVSPLHF
TGTGCCAGCAGGACGACAGGGGTGGTTTCACCCCTCCACTTT
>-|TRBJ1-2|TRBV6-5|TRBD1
CASKKGQGGNYGYTF
TGTGCCAGCAAGAAGGGACAGGGCGGGAACTATGGCTACACCTTC
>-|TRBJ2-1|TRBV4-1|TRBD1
CASSGQGVPEQFF
TGCGCCAGCAGCGGACAGGGCGTTCCTGAGCAGTTCTTC
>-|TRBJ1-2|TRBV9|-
CASSMPPQDKRYTF
TGTGCCAGCAGCATGCCTCCTCAGGACAAGCGCTACACCTTC
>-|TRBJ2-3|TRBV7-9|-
CASSPNAAHGTDTQYF
TGTGCCAGCAGCCCGAACGCGGCCCACGGCACAGATACGCAGTATTTT
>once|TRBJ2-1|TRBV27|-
CASSLYSSSYNEQFF
TGTGCCAGCAGTTTATACAGTAGCTCCTACAATGAGCAGTTCTTC
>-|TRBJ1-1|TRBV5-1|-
CASSLGLLNTEAFF
TGCGCCAGCAGCTTGGGACTTCTGAACACTGAAGCTTTCTTT
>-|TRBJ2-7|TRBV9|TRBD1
CASSVGAGQGLVEQYF
TGTGCCAGCAGCGTAGGAGCGGGACAGGGGCTGGTCGAGCAGTACTTC
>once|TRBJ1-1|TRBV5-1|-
CASSWGPDPGTEAFF
TGCGCCAGCAGCTGGGGCCCGGACCCAGGCACTGAAGCTTTCTTT
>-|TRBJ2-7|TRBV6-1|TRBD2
CASSGASGSSYEQYF
TGTGCCAGCAGTGGGGCTAGCGGTAGCTCCTACGAGCAGTACTTC
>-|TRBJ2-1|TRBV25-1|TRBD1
CASSAPGQGSGEQFF
TGTGCCAGCAGTGCCCCGGGACAGGGTTCAGGGGAGCAGTTCTTC
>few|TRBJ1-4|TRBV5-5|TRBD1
CASSFTGGTEKLFF
TGTGCCAGCAGCTTTACAGGGGGCACTGAAAAACTGTTTTTT
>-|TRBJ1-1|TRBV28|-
CASRLMEGRAFF
TGTGCCAGCAGACTAATGGAGGGTCGGGCTTTCTTT
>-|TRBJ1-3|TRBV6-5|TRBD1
CASSTIGTAGNTIYF
TGTGCCAGCAGTACCATAGGGACAGCTGGAAACACCATATATTTT
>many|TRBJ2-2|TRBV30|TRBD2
CAWSVLAGETGELFF
TGTGCCTGGAGTGTACTAGCGGGGGAAACCGGGGAGCTGTTTTTT
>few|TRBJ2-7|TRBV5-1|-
CASSLDTYEQYF
TGCGCCAGCAGCTTGGACACCTACGAGCAGTACTTC
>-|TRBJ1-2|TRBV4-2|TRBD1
CASSQEGQNYGYTF
TGTGCCAGCAGCCAAGAGGGACAGAACTATGGCTACACCTTC
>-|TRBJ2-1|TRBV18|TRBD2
CASSPPVGTSEYNEQFF
TGTGCCAGCTCACCACCCGTGGGGACTAGCGAGTACAATGAGCAGTTCTTC
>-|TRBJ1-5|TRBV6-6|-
CASSLTDNQPQHF
TGTGCCAGCAGTTTGACAGACAATCAGCCCCAGCATTTT
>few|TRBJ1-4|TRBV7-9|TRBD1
CASSPNRRDREEKLFF
TGTGCCAGCAGCCCAAACCGAAGGGACAGGGAAGAAAAACTGTTTTTT
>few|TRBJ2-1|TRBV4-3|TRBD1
CASSQDRGQINEQFF
TGCGCCAGCAGCCAAGATCGGGGACAGATCAATGAGCAGTTCTTC
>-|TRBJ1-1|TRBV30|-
CAWTTGGNTQNTEAFF
TGTGCCTGGACCACCGGGGGGAACACCCAGAACACTGAAGCTTTCTTT
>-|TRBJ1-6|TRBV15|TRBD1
CATRGQTGGASPLHF
TGTGCCACCCGCGGGCAGACAGGGGGGGCGTCACCCCTCCACTTT
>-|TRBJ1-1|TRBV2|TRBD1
CASSGTGRNTEAFF
TGTGCCAGCAGTGGGACAGGTAGGAACACTGAAGCTTTCTTT
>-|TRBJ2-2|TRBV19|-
CASSIELTGELFF
TGTGCCAGTAGTATAGAACTCACCGGGGAGCTGTTTTTT
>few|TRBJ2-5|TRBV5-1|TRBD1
CASSLGGTGKETQYF
TGCGCCAGCAGCTTGGGGGGGACAGGGAAAGAGACCCAGTACTTC